These 21 T cell receptor beta chains were sequenced from one sample in a study of T cells in localized non-small cell lung cancer. Data came from immunoSEQ multiplex PCR; TCRdb stores just in-frame clones and leaves some out. In the table there are tens of thousands of clones, roughly nine tenths of which are singletons. The sample consisted of peripheral blood, taken before any cancer treatment. The receptors stem from a man aged 35 to 70 with stage I lung adenocarcinoma.

The chain is built from TRBV19 and TRBJ2-7; 7 bases map to TRBD2. V gave up 5 bases and J gave up 2 bases; unmatched junction bases: 9. The CDR3 has 15 amino acids. Germline CDR1 LNHDA, CDR2 SQIVND (reference sequence). The CDR3 loop reads CASSVGASGAYEQYF. The CDR3 DNA reads as TGTGCCAGTAGTGTTGGGGCTAGCGGAGCCTACGAGCAGTACTTC.

The gene calls are TRBV27 and TRBJ2-7; D is undetermined. Per the germline V gene, CDR1 is MNHEY and CDR2 is SMNVEV (reference sequence). This CDR3 spans 14 amino acids. The germline V and J ends were trimmed by 3 bases and 4 bases, with 13 bases remaining between them. In nucleotides, the CDR3 is TGTGCCAGCAGTTTGTCGGCCCGGCTGTACGAGCAGTACTTC. Translated, it gives CASSLSARLYEQYF.

This clone was seen just once. This chain links TRBV6-6 with TRBJ1-2; D unclear. The germline V gene has CDR1 MNHNY and CDR2 SVGAGI (reference sequence). This CDR3 has 13 residues. Trimming pared 4 bases from V and 8 bases from J, leaving 14 bases between. The CDR3 sequence: CASSFGRERGYTF. The CDR3 DNA follows: TGTGCCAGCAGTTTCGGACGGGAGCGAGGCTACACCTTC.

CDR3 DNA: TGTGCCAGCAGCTTGGACACTAGCGGGAGCCAAGGCATCTACGAGCAGTACTTC. Amino acids: CASSLDTSGSQGIYEQYF. The chain joins TRBV5-6 to TRBJ2-7; 11 bases are a match to TRBD2. CDR1 and CDR2 from the germline V gene are SGHDT and YYEEEE. The CDR3 runs to 18 residues. V lost 0 bases to trimming and J lost 3 bases; unmatched junction nucleotides: 11.

This sequence joins TRBV29-1 and TRBJ2-2; D is undetermined. V was shortened by 7 bases and J by 5 bases, with 5 bases between the two germline ends. The CDR3 is 10 amino acids. Looked up from germline, CDR1 is SQVTM and CDR2 is ANQGSEA. The CDR3 DNA reads TGCAGCGCTAAGACCGGGGAGCTGTTTTTT. This encodes CSAKTGELFF.

J is TRBJ2-3 and V is TRBV27, with 13 bases matching TRBD2. CDR1 and CDR2 (germline): MNHEY, SMNVEV (reference sequence). The V gene end was trimmed by 8 bases and the J gene end by 1 base; junction bases not matched to a gene: 9. This CDR3 has 17 residues. CDR3 in amino acids: CASSPWGTSGGTDTQYF. CDR3 sequence (DNA): TGTGCCAGCTCGCCTTGGGGGACTAGCGGGGGCACAGATACGCAGTATTTT.

The rearrangement links TRBV11-2 to TRBJ1-5, with TRBD1 identical over 7 bases. The CDR3 runs to 15 residues. V was pared by 5 bases and J by 1 base, with 5 bases of the junction left unmatched. CDR1 SGHAT and CDR2 FQNNGV come from the germline V gene. The DNA of the CDR3 is TGTGCCAGCAGCCTCAGGGGGTTCAGCAATCAGCCCCAGCATTTT. Protein: CASSLRGFSNQPQHF.

The chain recombines TRBV20-1 with TRBJ2-5; tentative D call: TRBD2 (5 bases). Trimming removed 4 bases at V and 5 bases at J, with 5 bases between. CDR3 length: 10 amino acids. Germline CDR1 is DFQATT and CDR2 is SNEGSKA (reference sequence). Here the CDR3 reads CSAKRETQYF. The CDR3 DNA sequence: TGCAGTGCTAAGCGGGAGACCCAGTACTTC.

J is TRBJ2-3 and V is TRBV11-2; D unclear. The germline V gene encodes CDR1 SGHAT and CDR2 FQNNGV. The CDR3 has 16 residues. The V gene lost 7 bases and the J gene lost 1 base, with 18 bases spanning the gap. The CDR3 DNA reads TGTGCCAGCACCCTTAGGGTAGGGCATCGCACAGATACGCAGTATTTT. Translation gives CASTLRVGHRTDTQYF.

CDR3: CSVVARGANTEAFF. The CDR3 DNA follows: TGCAGCGTTGTGGCCAGGGGGGCCAATACTGAAGCTTTCTTT. The chain couples TRBV29-1 to TRBJ1-1; the match to TRBD1 covers 7 bases. The V segment lost 4 bases and the J segment 5 bases; nucleotides outside the gene matches: 10. Germline loops: CDR1 SQVTM, CDR2 ANQGSEA. This CDR3 has 14 amino acids.

V is TRBV6-6 and J is TRBJ1-6; 9 nucleotides line up with TRBD1. The CDR3 runs 14 residues. V shed 6 bases, J shed 10 bases, and the junction held 7 bases outside the gene matches. Per germline, CDR1 MNHNY and CDR2 SVGAGI (reference sequence). The DNA of the CDR3 is TGTGCCAGCAGGGGGGACAGGGAAAAGTCACCCCTCCACTTT. It codes for CASRGDREKSPLHF.

This clone came up once. The DNA for the CDR3 is TGCAGCGTTGGACGGACAGGCTTGAACACTGAAGCTTTCTTT. Translated: CSVGRTGLNTEAFF. The V call is TRBV29-1, the J call TRBJ1-1, with 7 bases aligning to TRBD1. V shed 4 bases, J shed 0 bases, and the junction held 5 bases outside the gene matches. This CDR3 has 14 amino acids. Germline V lookup: CDR1 SQVTM, CDR2 ANQGSEA.

The DNA of the CDR3 is TGTGCCAGCAGTCGGACAGGGGCGAACTATGGCTACACCTTC. It yields the protein CASSRTGANYGYTF. The V gene is TRBV27, the J gene TRBJ1-2; 9 positions match TRBD1. The germline V gene encodes CDR1 MNHEY and CDR2 SMNVEV (reference sequence). V trimming: 5 bases; J trimming: 2 bases; junction bases outside the gene matches: 3. This CDR3 is 14 amino acids long.

This clone was seen a single time. This chain joins TRBV19 and TRBJ2-1; 8 bases map to TRBD2. The V gene's germline CDR1 is LNHDA and CDR2 SQIVND (reference sequence). CDR3 length: 14 residues. J lost 8 bases, V lost 3 bases, and 6 bases had no gene match. CDR3 in DNA: TGTGCCAGTAGTATCCAGCGGGGGACGGATGAGCAGTTCTTC. Translating it yields CASSIQRGTDEQFF.

The chain's CDR3 is CASSQDLRQGVEKLFF. In nucleotides, the CDR3 is TGCGCCAGCAGCCAAGATCTGAGACAGGGTGTTGAAAAACTGTTTTTT. The chain carries TRBV4-1 and TRBJ1-4, with 7 nucleotides matching TRBD1. Germline lookup yields CDR1 MGHRA and CDR2 YSYEKL. With 0 bases clipped from V and 7 bases from J, the junction kept 8 bases outside the gene matches. The CDR3 covers 16 residues.

This chain uses TRBV19 with TRBJ1-4, with 8 bases fitting TRBD1. The CDR3 is made up of 16 amino acids. The V and J ends lost 6 bases and 3 bases, in that order; junction bases with no gene match: 9. The V gene's germline CDR1 is LNHDA and CDR2 SQIVND (reference sequence). CDR3 DNA: TGTGCCAGTAGCAACGGCAGGGGGCTTTCTAATGAAAAACTGTTTTTT. Its protein is CASSNGRGLSNEKLFF. Looking up the rest from reference TRBV19 and TRBJ1-4 gives the full variable domain: DGGITQSPKYLFRKEGQNVTLSCEQNLNHDAMYWYRQDPGQGLRLIYYSQIVNDFQKGDIAEGYSVSREKKESFPLTVTSAQKNPTAFYLCASSNGRGLSNEKLFFGSGTQLSVL.

The chain has TRBV6-6 and TRBJ2-3; D is possibly TRBD1 or TRBD2 (5 bases each). Germline CDR1 is MNHNY and CDR2 is SVGAGI (reference sequence). V shed 6 bases and J shed 3 bases, with 13 bases lying between them. CDR3 length equals 14 residues. The CDR3: CASRLRDRTDTQYF. CDR3 sequence (DNA): TGTGCCAGCAGACTCCGGGACCGAACAGATACGCAGTATTTT.

The J gene is TRBJ2-7, the V gene TRBV10-1; D might be TRBD1 (6 bases). With 10 bases removed from V and 2 bases from J, the gap between germline ends came to 12 bases. Germline V gene data show CDR1 as WNHNN and CDR2 as SYGVQD (reference sequence). This CDR3 comprises 12 residues. The CDR3 region is CAKNRAAYEQYF. CDR3 nucleotides: TGCGCCAAAAACAGGGCAGCCTACGAGCAGTACTTC.

The chain joins TRBV5-6 to TRBJ2-3; D is uncertain. The CDR3 spans 14 residues. V shed 0 bases and J shed 0 bases, with 5 bases lying between them. Germline CDR1 SGHDT, CDR2 YYEEEE. In DNA form, the CDR3 reads TGTGCCAGCAGCTTGGGGTACAGCACAGATACGCAGTATTTT. Translating it yields CASSLGYSTDTQYF.

The chain uses TRBV2 and TRBJ2-7; a weak D match, TRBD1 (6 bases). The V end lost 4 bases, the J end lost 2 bases, and 12 bases lay between the germline ends. This CDR3 has 14 residues. Germline V lookup: CDR1 SNHLY, CDR2 FYNNEI. The CDR3 DNA reads TGTGCCAGCAGTGTAAGGCAGGGGACCTACGAGCAGTACTTC. Protein sequence: CASSVRQGTYEQYF. The whole variable domain, remainder taken from reference TRBV2 and TRBJ2-7, is EPEVTQTPSHQVTQMGQEVILRCVPISNHLYFYWYRQILGQKVEFLVSFYNNEISEKSEIFDDQFSVERPDGSNFTLKIRSTKLEDSAMYFCASSVRQGTYEQYFGPGTRLTVT.

The genes are TRBV5-8 and TRBJ1-3, with D possibly matching TRBD1 (5 bases). CDR3 length: 14 residues. In germline, CDR1 is SGHTS, CDR2 YDEGEE. The V end lost 1 base, the J end lost 2 bases, and 7 bases lay between the germline ends. The CDR3 DNA follows: TGTGCCAGCAGCTTGAGGGACCCTGGAAACACCATATATTTT. It specifies CASSLRDPGNTIYF.